This entry is about one T cell receptor beta chain. Original data processing: The authors estimated nucleated cell counts from reference gene primer amplification. Here immunoSEQ multiplex PCR was the method, and the copy in TCRdb shows in-frame clones only, minus some. From that table come the V and J calls and clone size; the DNA was used to work out D and trimming. The sample shows roughly 150,000 clones, around 80% of them seen only once. The germline gives CDR1 MRHNA, CDR2 SNTAGT. This CDR3 has 16 amino acids. V lost 6 bases, J lost 6 bases, and 21 bases lay in between. This record comes from a study of blood T cell repertoires in COVID-19.

Sequences were obtained from peripheral blood. The clonotype originates from a woman aged 70-85 years who had recovered from COVID-19. The chain recombines TRBV6-4 with TRBJ1-5; D remains ambiguous. In nucleotides, the CDR3 is TGTGCCAGCAGCTCCCTGGGGAGAAACGTTGGTCAGCCCCAGCATTTT. Protein: CASSSLGRNVGQPQHF.